Sequencing of this TCR beta chain was carried out in a study of control samples from healthy donors and cancer patients. Produced via immunoSEQ multiplex PCR; TCRdb's table is partial and in-frame only. The repertoire holds 150,000 to 180,000 clones, with nearly 95% as singletons. This clone was picked up one time. V shed 2 bases and J shed 11 bases, with 12 bases lying between them. Germline lookup yields CDR1 MNHEY and CDR2 SVGAGI. This CDR3 contains 12 residues. The genes are TRBV6-5 and TRBJ1-1; perhaps TRBD1 as D (5 bases). Sequenced input: blood. This clonotype was obtained from a man over 45 in good health. The CDR3 is CASSYARGLAFF. In DNA form, the CDR3 reads TGTGCCAGCAGTTACGCGAGGGGCCTGGCTTTCTTT.